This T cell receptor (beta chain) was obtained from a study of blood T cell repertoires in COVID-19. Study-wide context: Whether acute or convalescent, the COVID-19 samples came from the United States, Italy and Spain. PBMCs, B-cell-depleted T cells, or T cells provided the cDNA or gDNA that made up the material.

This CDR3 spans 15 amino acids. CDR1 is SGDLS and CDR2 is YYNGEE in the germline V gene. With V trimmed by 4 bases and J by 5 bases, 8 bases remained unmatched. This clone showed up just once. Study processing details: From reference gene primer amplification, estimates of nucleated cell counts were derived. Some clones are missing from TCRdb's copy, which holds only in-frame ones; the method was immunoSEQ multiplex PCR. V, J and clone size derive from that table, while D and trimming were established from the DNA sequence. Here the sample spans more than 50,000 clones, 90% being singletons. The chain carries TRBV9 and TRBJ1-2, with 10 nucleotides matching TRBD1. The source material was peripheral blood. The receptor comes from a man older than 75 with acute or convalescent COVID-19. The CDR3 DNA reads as TGTGCCAGCAGCATAGTAGGGACAGGGGTTTATGGCTACACCTTC. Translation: CASSIVGTGVYGYTF.